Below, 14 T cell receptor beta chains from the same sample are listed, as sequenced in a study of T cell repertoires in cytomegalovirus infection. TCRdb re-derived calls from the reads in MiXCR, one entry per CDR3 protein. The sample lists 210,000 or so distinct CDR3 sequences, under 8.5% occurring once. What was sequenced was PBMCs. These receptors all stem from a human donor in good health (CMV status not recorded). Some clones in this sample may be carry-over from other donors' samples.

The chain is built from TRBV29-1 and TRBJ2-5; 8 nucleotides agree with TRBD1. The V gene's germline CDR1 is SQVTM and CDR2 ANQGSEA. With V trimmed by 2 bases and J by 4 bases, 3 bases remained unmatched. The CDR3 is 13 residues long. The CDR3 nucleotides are TGCAGCGTTGAACGACAGGGGAGAGAGACCCAGTACTTC. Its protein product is CSVERQGRETQYF.

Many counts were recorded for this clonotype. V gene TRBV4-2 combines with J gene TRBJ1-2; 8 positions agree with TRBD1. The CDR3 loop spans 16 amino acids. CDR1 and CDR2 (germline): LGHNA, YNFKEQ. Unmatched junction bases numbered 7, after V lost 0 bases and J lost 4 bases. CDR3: CASSQDLGTGLYGYTF. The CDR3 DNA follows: TGTGCCAGCAGCCAAGATCTGGGGACAGGTCTCTATGGCTACACCTTC.

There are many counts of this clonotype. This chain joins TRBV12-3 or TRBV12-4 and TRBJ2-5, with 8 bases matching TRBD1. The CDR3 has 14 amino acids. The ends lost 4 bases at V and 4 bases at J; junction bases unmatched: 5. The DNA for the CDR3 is TGTGCCAGCAGTTCAGGGGGCAGAGGAGAGACCCAGTACTTC. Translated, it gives CASSSGGRGETQYF.

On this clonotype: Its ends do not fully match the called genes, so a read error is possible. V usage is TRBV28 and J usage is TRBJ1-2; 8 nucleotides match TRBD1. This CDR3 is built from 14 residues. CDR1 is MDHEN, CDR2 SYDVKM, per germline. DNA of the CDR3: TGTGCCGGCAGTCGGGGTCGACAGGGGACTGGCTACACCTTC. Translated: CAGSRGRQGTGYTF.

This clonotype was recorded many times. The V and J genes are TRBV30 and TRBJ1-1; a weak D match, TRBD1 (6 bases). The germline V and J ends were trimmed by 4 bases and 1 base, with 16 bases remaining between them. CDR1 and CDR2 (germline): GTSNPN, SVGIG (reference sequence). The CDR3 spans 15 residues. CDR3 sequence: CAWKYQGYRNTEAFF. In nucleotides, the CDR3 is TGTGCCTGGAAATACCAGGGGTACAGGAACACTGAAGCTTTCTTT.

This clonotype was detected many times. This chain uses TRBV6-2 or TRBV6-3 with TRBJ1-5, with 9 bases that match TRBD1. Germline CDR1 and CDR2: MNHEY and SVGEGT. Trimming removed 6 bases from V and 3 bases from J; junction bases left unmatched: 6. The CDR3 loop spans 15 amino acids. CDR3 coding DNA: TGTGCCAGCAGCGAAGGACAGGGGAACAATCAGCCCCAGCATTTT. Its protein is CASSEGQGNNQPQHF.

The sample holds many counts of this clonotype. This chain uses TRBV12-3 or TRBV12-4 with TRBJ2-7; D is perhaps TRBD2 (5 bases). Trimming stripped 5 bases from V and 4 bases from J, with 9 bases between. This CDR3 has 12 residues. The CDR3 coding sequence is TGTGCCAGCAGTGTCGGCGGGTACGAGCAGTACTTC. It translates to CASSVGGYEQYF.

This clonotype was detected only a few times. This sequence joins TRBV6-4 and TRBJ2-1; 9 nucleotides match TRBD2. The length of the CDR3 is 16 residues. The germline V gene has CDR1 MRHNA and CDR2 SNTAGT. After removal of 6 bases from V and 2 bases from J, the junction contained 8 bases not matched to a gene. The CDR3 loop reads CASSDKERGAYNEQFF. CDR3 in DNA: TGTGCCAGCAGCGACAAAGAGCGGGGGGCCTACAATGAGCAGTTCTTC.

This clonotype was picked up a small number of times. The CDR3 nucleotides read TGTGCCAGCAGCGGGGACAGAGTAAATCAGCCCCAGCATTTT. This gives the protein CASSGDRVNQPQHF. The J gene is TRBJ1-5, the V gene TRBV2; 7 bases agree with TRBD1. Germline lookup yields CDR1 SNHLY and CDR2 FYNNEI. The CDR3 contains 14 residues. J gave up 4 bases and V 6 bases, and 6 bases lay outside the gene matches.

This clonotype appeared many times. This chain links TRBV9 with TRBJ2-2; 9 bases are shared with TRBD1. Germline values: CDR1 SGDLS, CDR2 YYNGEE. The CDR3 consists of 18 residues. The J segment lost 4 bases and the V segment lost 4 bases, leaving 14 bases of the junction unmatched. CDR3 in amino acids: CASSLFTGTGRFTGELFF. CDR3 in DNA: TGTGCCAGCAGCCTCTTCACCGGGACAGGGAGGTTCACCGGGGAGCTGTTTTTT.

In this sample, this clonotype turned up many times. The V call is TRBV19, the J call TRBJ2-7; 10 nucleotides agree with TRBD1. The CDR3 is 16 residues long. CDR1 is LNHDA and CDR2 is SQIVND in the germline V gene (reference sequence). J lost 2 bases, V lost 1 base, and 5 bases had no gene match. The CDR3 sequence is CASSIVPTGGPYEQYF. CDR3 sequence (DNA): TGTGCCAGTAGTATAGTCCCGACAGGGGGCCCCTACGAGCAGTACTTC.

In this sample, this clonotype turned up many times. The CDR3 sequence is CSARRENTGELFF. Here the CDR3 DNA reads TGCAGTGCTAGGCGGGAAAACACCGGGGAGCTGTTTTTT. The chain carries TRBV20-1 and TRBJ2-2, with D perhaps matching TRBD2 (6 bases). The germline V and J ends were trimmed by 3 bases and 2 bases, with 7 bases remaining between them. Germline values: CDR1 DFQATT, CDR2 SNEGSKA (reference sequence). This CDR3 comprises 13 residues.

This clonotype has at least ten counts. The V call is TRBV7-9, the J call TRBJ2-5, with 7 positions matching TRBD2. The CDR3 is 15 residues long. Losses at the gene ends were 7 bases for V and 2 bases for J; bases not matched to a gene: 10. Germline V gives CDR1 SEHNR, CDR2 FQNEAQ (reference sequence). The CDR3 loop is CASNERASGQETQYF. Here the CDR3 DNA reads TGTGCCAGCAACGAAAGGGCTAGCGGACAAGAGACCCAGTACTTC.

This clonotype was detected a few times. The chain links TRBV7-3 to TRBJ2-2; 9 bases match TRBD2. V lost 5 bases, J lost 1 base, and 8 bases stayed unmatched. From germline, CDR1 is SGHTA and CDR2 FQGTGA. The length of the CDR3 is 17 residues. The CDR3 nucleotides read TGTGCCAGCAGCCCCCAAGGAGCGGGGGGGAACACCGGGGAGCTGTTTTTT. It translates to CASSPQGAGGNTGELFF.